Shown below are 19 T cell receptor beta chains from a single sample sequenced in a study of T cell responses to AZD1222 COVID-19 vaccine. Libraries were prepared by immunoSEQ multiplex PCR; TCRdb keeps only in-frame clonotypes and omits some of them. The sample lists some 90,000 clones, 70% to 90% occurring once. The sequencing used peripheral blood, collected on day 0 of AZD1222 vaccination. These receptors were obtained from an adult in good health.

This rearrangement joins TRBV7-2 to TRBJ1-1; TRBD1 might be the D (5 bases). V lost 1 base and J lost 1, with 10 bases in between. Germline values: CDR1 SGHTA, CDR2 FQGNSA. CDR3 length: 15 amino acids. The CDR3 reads CASSLVWDGNTEAFF. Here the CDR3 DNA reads TGTGCCAGCAGCTTAGTGTGGGACGGGAACACTGAAGCTTTCTTT.

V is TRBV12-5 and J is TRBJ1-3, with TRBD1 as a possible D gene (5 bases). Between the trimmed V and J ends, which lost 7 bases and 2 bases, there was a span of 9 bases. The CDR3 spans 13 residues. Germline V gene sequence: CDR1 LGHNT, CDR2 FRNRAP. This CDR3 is CASVKGAGNTIYF. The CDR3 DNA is TGTGCTAGTGTCAAAGGGGCTGGAAACACCATATATTTT.

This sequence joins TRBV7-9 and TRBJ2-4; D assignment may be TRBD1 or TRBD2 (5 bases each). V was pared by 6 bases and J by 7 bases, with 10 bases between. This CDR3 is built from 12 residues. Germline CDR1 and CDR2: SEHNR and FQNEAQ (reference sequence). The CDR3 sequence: CASSAEGNIQYF. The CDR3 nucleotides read TGTGCCAGCAGTGCTGAGGGGAACATTCAGTACTTC.

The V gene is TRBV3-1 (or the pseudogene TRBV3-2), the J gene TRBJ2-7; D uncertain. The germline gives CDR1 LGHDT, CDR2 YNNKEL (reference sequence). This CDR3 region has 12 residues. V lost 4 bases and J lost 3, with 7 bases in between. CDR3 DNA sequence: TGTGCCAGCAGCCTAGGTCGCTACGAGCAGTACTTC. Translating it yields CASSLGRYEQYF.

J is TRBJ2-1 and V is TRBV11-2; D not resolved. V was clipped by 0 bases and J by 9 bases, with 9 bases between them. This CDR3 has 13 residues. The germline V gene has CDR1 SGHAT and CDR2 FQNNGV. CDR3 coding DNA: TGTGCCAGCAGCTTAGAGGCCAAGGGTGAGCAGTTCTTC. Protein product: CASSLEAKGEQFF.

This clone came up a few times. CDR3 sequence (DNA): TGTGCCAGCAGCTCGAACCGGGACTTTCCGTACGAGCAGTACTTC. This gives the protein CASSSNRDFPYEQYF. This sequence joins TRBV11-2 and TRBJ2-7; weak D call: TRBD2 (6 bases). Trimming removed 4 bases at V and 4 bases at J, with 17 bases between. The CDR3 is made up of 15 amino acids. In germline, CDR1 is SGHAT, CDR2 FQNNGV.

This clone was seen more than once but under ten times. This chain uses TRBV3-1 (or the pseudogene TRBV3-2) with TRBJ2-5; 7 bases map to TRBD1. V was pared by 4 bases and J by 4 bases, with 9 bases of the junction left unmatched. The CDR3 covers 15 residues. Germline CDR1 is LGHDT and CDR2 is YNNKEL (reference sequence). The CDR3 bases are TGTGCCAGCAGCCGCGTCAGGGGGAGAGGAGAGACCCAGTACTTC. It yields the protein CASSRVRGRGETQYF.

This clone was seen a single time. CDR3 sequence reads: CASSYLTGTYEQYF. CDR3 DNA sequence: TGTGCCAGCAGTTACCTTACAGGGACCTACGAGCAGTACTTC. V gene TRBV6-2 or TRBV6-3 combines with J gene TRBJ2-7; tentative D call: TRBD1 (6 bases). V was shortened by 2 bases and J by 2 bases, with 10 bases between the two germline ends. The CDR3 has 14 amino acids. Germline CDR1 MNHEY, CDR2 SVGEGT.

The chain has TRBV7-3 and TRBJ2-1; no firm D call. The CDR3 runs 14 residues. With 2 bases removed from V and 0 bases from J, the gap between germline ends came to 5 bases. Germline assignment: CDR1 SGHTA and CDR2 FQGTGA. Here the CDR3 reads CASSLLGSYNEQFF. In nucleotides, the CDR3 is TGTGCCAGCAGCTTACTAGGCTCCTACAATGAGCAGTTCTTC.

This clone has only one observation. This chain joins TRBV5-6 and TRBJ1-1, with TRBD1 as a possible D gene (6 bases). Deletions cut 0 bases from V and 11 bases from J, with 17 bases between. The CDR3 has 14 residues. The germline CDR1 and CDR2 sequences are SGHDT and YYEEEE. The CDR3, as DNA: TGTGCCAGCAGCTTGGGGCCACAGGGACTCGACGCTTTCTTT. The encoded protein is CASSLGPQGLDAFF.

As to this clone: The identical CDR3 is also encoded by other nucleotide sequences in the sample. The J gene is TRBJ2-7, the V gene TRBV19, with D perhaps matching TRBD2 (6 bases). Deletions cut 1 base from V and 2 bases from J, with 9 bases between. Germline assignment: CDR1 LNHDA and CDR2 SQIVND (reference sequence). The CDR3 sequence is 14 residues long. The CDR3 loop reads CASSIGTGAYEQYF. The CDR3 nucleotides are TGTGCCAGTAGTATAGGAACGGGGGCCTACGAGCAGTACTTC.

The CDR3 here is CASIRGSSTEAFF. CDR3 nucleotide sequence: TGTGCCAGTATTAGGGGGAGCTCCACTGAAGCTTTCTTT. The chain combines TRBV19 with TRBJ1-1; D is possibly TRBD1 (6 bases). V gave up 7 bases and J gave up 4 bases, with 13 bases separating them. The CDR3 extends over 13 amino acids. Looked up from germline, CDR1 is LNHDA and CDR2 is SQIVND (reference sequence).

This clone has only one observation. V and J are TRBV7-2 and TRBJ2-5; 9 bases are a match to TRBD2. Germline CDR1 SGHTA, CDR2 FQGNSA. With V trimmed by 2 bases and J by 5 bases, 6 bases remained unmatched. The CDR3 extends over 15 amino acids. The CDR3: CASSLFSSGGETQYF. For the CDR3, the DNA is TGTGCCAGCAGCTTATTCTCCAGCGGGGGGGAGACCCAGTACTTC.

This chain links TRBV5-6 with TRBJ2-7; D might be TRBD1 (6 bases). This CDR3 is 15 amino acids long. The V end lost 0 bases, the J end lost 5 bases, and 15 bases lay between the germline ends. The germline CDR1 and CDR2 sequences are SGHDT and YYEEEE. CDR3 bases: TGTGCCAGCAGCTTGGCGGGACACCCCCAGAACGAGCAGTACTTC. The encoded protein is CASSLAGHPQNEQYF.

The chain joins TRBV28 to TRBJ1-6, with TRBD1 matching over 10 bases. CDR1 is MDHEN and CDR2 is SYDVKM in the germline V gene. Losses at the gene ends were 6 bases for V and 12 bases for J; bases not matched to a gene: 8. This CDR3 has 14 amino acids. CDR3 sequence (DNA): TGTGCCAGCAGCACCGGGACAGGGGAATTACCCCTCCACTTT. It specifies CASSTGTGELPLHF. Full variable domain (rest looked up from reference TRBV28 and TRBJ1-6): DVKVTQSSRYLVKRTGEKVFLECVQDMDHENMFWYRQDPGLGLRLIYFSYDVKMKEKGDIPEGYSVSREKKERFSLILESASTNQTSMYLCASSTGTGELPLHFGNGTRLTVT.

The CDR3 sequence: CASSPFGTTYGYTF. The CDR3 DNA reads as TGTGCCAGCAGCCCTTTCGGAACGACTTATGGCTACACCTTC. The V gene is TRBV14, the J gene TRBJ1-2; D is unclear. The ends were cut back, 4 bases at V and 5 bases at J, with 14 bases in the middle. The CDR3 has 14 residues. Germline assignment: CDR1 SGHDN and CDR2 FVKESK.

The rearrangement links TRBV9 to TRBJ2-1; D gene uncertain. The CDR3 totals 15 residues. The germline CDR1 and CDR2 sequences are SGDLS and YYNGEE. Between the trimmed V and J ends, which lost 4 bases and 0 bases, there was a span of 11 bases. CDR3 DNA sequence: TGTGCCAGCAGCCCTGGCGTCTCCTCCTACAATGAGCAGTTCTTC. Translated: CASSPGVSSYNEQFF.

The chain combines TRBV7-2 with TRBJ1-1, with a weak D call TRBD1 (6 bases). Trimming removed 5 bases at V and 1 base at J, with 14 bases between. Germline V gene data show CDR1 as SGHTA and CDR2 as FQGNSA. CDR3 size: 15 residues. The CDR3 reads CASSPRTAQNTEAFF. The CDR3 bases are TGTGCCAGCAGCCCCCGGACAGCCCAGAACACTGAAGCTTTCTTT. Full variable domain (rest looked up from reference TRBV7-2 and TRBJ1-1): GAGVSQSPSNKVTEKGKDVELRCDPISGHTALYWYRQSLGQGLEFLIYFQGNSAPDKSGLPSDRFSAERTGGSVSTLTIQRTQQEDSAVYLCASSPRTAQNTEAFFGQGTRLTVV.

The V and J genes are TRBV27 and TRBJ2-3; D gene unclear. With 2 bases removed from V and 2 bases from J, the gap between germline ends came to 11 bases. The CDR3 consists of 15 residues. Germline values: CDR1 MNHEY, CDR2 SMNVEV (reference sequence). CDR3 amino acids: CASSLGQTYTDTQYF. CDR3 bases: TGTGCCAGCAGTTTAGGGCAGACTTACACAGATACGCAGTATTTT.